Listed below are T cell receptor beta chains from one sample, sequenced in a study of cytomegalovirus exposure and HLA in healthy donors. Profiling relied on immunoSEQ multiplex PCR, and the TCRdb table lists in-frame clones only, not all of them. Of roughly 130,000 clones listed, 86% were seen once; the top ten hold about 2.7%. Sequencing was performed on PBMCs. These receptors all come from a man aged 18 to 29 in good health and CMV-seronegative. CDR3s include the opening cysteine and the closing phenylalanine or tryptophan. The D gene is left open where the match is weak. Where a row states a size, it is once, few, many or the class of an expanded clone; other rows omit it.

v_call	clone_size	j_call	d_call	cdr3_aa	cdr3_nt
TRBV2	-	TRBJ1-4	TRBD1	CASKMTGGYEKLFF	TGTGCCAGCAAGATGACAGGGGGCTACGAAAAACTGTTTTTT
TRBV6-4	many	TRBJ2-2	-	CASSDGTNTGELFF	TGTGCCAGCAGTGACGGGACTAACACCGGGGAGCTGTTTTTT
TRBV9	-	TRBJ1-2	TRBD1	CASSAGDSLNYGYTF	TGTGCCAGCAGCGCCGGGGACAGCCTTAACTATGGCTACACCTTC
TRBV15	-	TRBJ2-5	TRBD2	CATSSRGSGGETQYF	TGTGCCACCAGCTCGCGAGGATCGGGAGGGGAGACCCAGTACTTC
TRBV27	-	TRBJ2-1	TRBD2	CASSSDRLGGSSYNEQFF	TGTGCCAGCAGTTCCGATAGATTGGGGGGGAGCTCCTACAATGAGCAGTTCTTC
TRBV9	-	TRBJ2-3	TRBD2	CASSTSPREGGADTQYF	TGTGCCAGCAGCACCTCACCCCGGGAGGGAGGGGCAGATACGCAGTATTTT
TRBV20-1	-	TRBJ2-4	-	CSAAPVDIQYF	TGCAGTGCCGCCCCGGTAGACATTCAGTACTTC
TRBV2	-	TRBJ1-5	-	CASSVPVFERNQPQHF	TGTGCCAGCAGTGTACCGGTGTTTGAGCGCAATCAGCCCCAGCATTTT
TRBV5-6	-	TRBJ1-6	-	CASSLDTSPLHF	TGTGCCAGCAGCTTGGACACCTCACCCCTCCACTTT
TRBV6-5	-	TRBJ1-2	TRBD1	CASSYSSRGRDGYTF	TGTGCCAGCAGTTACTCTTCCAGGGGGCGCGATGGCTACACCTTC
TRBV2	few	TRBJ1-5	-	CASREQGLNQPQHF	TGTGCCAGCAGGGAACAGGGCCTCAATCAGCCCCAGCATTTT
TRBV11-3	-	TRBJ2-1	-	CASSVQGSNLYNEQFF	TGTGCCAGCAGCGTCCAGGGGTCCAACCTCTACAATGAGCAGTTCTTC
TRBV5-1	-	TRBJ1-3	-	CASSLEAGTGNTIYF	TGCGCCAGCAGCTTGGAGGCAGGGACTGGAAACACCATATATTTT
TRBV28	-	TRBJ2-1	TRBD2	CASSLPGLAGYNEQFF	TGTGCCAGCAGTCTACCGGGACTAGCGGGATACAATGAGCAGTTCTTC
TRBV7-6	once	TRBJ2-5	TRBD1	CASSSLGTGETQYF	TGTGCCAGCAGCTCGCTCGGGACAGGAGAGACCCAGTACTTC
TRBV6-1	-	TRBJ2-7	-	CASRRQREQYF	TGTGCCAGCAGACGACAGCGAGAGCAGTACTTC
TRBV5-6	-	TRBJ1-1	TRBD1	CASSPTGVTEAFF	TGTGCCAGCAGTCCAACAGGGGTAACTGAAGCTTTCTTT
TRBV11-3	-	TRBJ2-5	TRBD2	CASSSRRGLAGDRETQYF	TGTGCCAGCAGCTCCCGCCGCGGACTAGCGGGGGATCGGGAGACCCAGTACTTC
TRBV18	-	TRBJ2-1	TRBD2	CASSLLAGDYNEQFF	TGTGCCAGCTCACTGCTAGCGGGAGACTACAATGAGCAGTTCTTC
TRBV19	once	TRBJ1-2	-	CASSTYYGTTNYGYTF	TGTGCCAGTAGCACCTACTATGGGACAACCAACTATGGCTACACCTTC
TRBV28	-	TRBJ1-6	-	CASSPDDRPYSPLHF	TGTGCCAGCAGCCCCGACGACAGGCCCTATTCACCCCTCCACTTT
TRBV2	-	TRBJ1-2	TRBD1	CASSKPGQTNYGYTF	TGTGCCAGCTCGAAACCGGGACAGACTAACTATGGCTACACCTTC
TRBV5-1	-	TRBJ2-3	TRBD2	CASSLAASGSLDTQYF	TGCGCCAGCAGCTTGGCGGCTAGCGGGAGTTTAGATACGCAGTATTTT
TRBV5-1	-	TRBJ1-1	TRBD1	CASSLGQGFLMNTEAFF	TGCGCCAGCAGCTTGGGACAGGGGTTCCTCATGAACACTGAAGCTTTCTTT
TRBV6-1	-	TRBJ2-1	-	CASTGSYNEQFF	TGTGCCAGCACGGGATCCTACAATGAGCAGTTCTTC
TRBV4-2	-	TRBJ2-5	-	CASSQWWGEETQYF	TGTGCCAGCAGCCAATGGTGGGGGGAAGAGACCCAGTACTTC
TRBV9	-	TRBJ2-6	-	CASSVGSGISGANVLTF	TGTGCCAGCAGCGTAGGTTCGGGGATCTCTGGGGCCAACGTCCTGACTTTC
TRBV2	-	TRBJ2-7	-	CASSIRDTYEQYF	TGTGCCAGCAGTATTCGGGATACCTACGAGCAGTACTTC
TRBV11-2	-	TRBJ2-7	-	CASSLVLGGTTYYEQYF	TGTGCCAGCAGCTTAGTGTTGGGCGGGACGACCTACTACGAGCAGTACTTC
TRBV18	-	TRBJ1-5	TRBD1	CASSFGTGTGVQPQHF	TGTGCCAGCTCATTCGGGACCGGGACAGGGGTTCAGCCCCAGCATTTT
TRBV5-8	few	TRBJ1-2	-	CASSLVGIANYGYTF	TGTGCCAGCAGCTTGGTGGGCATAGCTAACTATGGCTACACCTTC
TRBV10-3	-	TRBJ2-7	TRBD1	CAISEMTGNYEQYF	TGTGCCATCAGTGAGATGACAGGGAACTACGAGCAGTACTTC
TRBV6-5	-	TRBJ1-4	-	CASSYSRGTANEKLFF	TGTGCCAGCAGTTACTCCCGGGGGACGGCTAATGAAAAACTGTTTTTT
TRBV28	-	TRBJ2-3	TRBD2	CASSPLFAGVADTQYF	TGTGCCAGCAGTCCCCTCTTTGCGGGAGTGGCGGATACGCAGTATTTT
TRBV29-1	-	TRBJ2-7	TRBD1	CSVDLGQGVHEQYF	TGCAGCGTTGATCTAGGCCAGGGGGTGCACGAGCAGTACTTC
TRBV5-1	-	TRBJ1-3	TRBD1	CASSFQTGGAGNTIYF	TGCGCCAGCAGCTTCCAAACAGGGGGCGCTGGAAACACCATATATTTT
TRBV28	-	TRBJ1-1	-	CASSFPLQGRAEAFF	TGTGCCAGCAGTTTCCCCCTACAGGGTCGGGCTGAAGCTTTCTTT
TRBV5-5	-	TRBJ2-1	TRBD1	CASSLGDRGHNEQFF	TGTGCCAGCAGCTTGGGGGACAGGGGCCACAATGAGCAGTTCTTC
TRBV19	-	TRBJ2-7	TRBD2	CASSIGLAAYYEQYF	TGTGCCAGTAGTATCGGGCTAGCGGCTTACTACGAGCAGTACTTC
TRBV6-5	-	TRBJ1-1	-	CASSYWGPDTEAFF	TGTGCCAGCAGTTATTGGGGGCCAGACACTGAAGCTTTCTTT